This T cell receptor beta chain was recovered during a study of blood T cell repertoires in COVID-19. Germline V gives CDR1 GTSNPN, CDR2 SVGIG (reference sequence). The germline V and J ends were trimmed by 0 bases and 4 bases, with 7 bases remaining between them. The CDR3 totals 13 residues. The table lists this clone with a count of one. Only in-frame clones appear in the TCRdb table, and some are missing; sequencing was by immunoSEQ multiplex PCR. The sample includes about 250,000 clones, approximately 85% seen only once; the top ten take approximately 9.6%. This rearrangement joins TRBV30 to TRBJ1-3; D not certain. Sequencing was carried out using PBMCs or T cells enriched from blood (not recorded which). This TCR derives from a woman aged 45-59 years with acute COVID-19. This CDR3 is CAWSVQSGNTIYF. The CDR3 nucleotides are TGTGCCTGGAGTGTACAATCCGGAAACACCATATATTTT.